The 18 T cell receptor beta chains presented below share a single source sample, sequenced in a study of cytomegalovirus exposure and HLA in healthy donors. Generated by immunoSEQ multiplex PCR, the TCRdb table keeps only in-frame clones and is missing some. The table includes some 50,000 clones, more than 80% detected once. Input material: PBMCs. The receptor set was obtained from a woman between 18 and 29 years old in good health and CMV-seronegative.

The chain uses TRBV19 and TRBJ1-1, with a possible D match to TRBD1 (5 bases). This CDR3 is built from 13 residues. The V and J ends lost 4 bases and 2 bases respectively, with 8 bases between them. The germline gives CDR1 LNHDA, CDR2 SQIVND (reference sequence). The CDR3 bases are TGTGCCAGTAGTAAGGGGTTAAACACTGAAGCTTTCTTT. Protein product: CASSKGLNTEAFF.

This chain joins TRBV19 and TRBJ2-1; 8 nucleotides match TRBD2. The CDR3 runs 13 residues. Germline V gene lookup returns CDR1 LNHDA and CDR2 SQIVND (reference sequence). J lost 8 bases, V lost 7 bases, and 7 bases had no gene match. This chain's CDR3 is CASKTGGRHEQFF. CDR3 nucleotides: TGTGCCAGTAAGACGGGAGGGCGCCATGAGCAGTTCTTC.

The V call is TRBV13, the J call TRBJ1-6; D is unresolved. The germline V gene has CDR1 PRHDT and CDR2 FYEKMQ (reference sequence). The V end lost 8 bases, the J end lost 10 bases, and 18 bases lay between the germline ends. The CDR3 totals 14 residues. CDR3 residues: CASSAGWQKSPLHF. In DNA, the CDR3 is TGTGCCAGCTCGGCGGGTTGGCAAAAGTCACCCCTCCACTTT.

This chain joins TRBV27 and TRBJ2-1, with D perhaps matching TRBD1 (6 bases). V was cut by 6 bases and J by 3 bases, with 12 bases left in between. The CDR3 runs to 14 residues. The germline V gene has CDR1 MNHEY and CDR2 SMNVEV (reference sequence). CDR3 residues: CASSLKDSYNEQFF. The DNA for the CDR3 is TGTGCCAGCAGCCTAAAGGACAGCTACAATGAGCAGTTCTTC.

The chain is built from TRBV12-5 and TRBJ2-3; 9 nucleotides match TRBD1. The CDR3 is made up of 17 amino acids. V gave up 2 bases and J gave up 1 base; unmatched junction bases: 7. Germline assignment: CDR1 LGHNT and CDR2 FRNRAP. The CDR3 bases are TGTGCTAGTGGTTTGCCCTCGGGACAGGGTGGCACAGATACGCAGTATTTT. Its protein is CASGLPSGQGGTDTQYF.

The chain employs TRBV11-2 and TRBJ2-1, with 8 bases fitting TRBD2. Looked up from germline, CDR1 is SGHAT and CDR2 is FQNNGV. Trimming removed 1 base from V and 0 bases from J; junction bases left unmatched: 2. The CDR3 runs to 16 residues. The CDR3 DNA follows: TGTGCCAGCAGCTTAGTAGCGGGGAGCTCCTACAATGAGCAGTTCTTC. Translation gives CASSLVAGSSYNEQFF.

The rearrangement links TRBV4-3 to TRBJ1-2; a possible D gene is TRBD1 (6 bases). Trimming took off 0 bases at V and 5 bases at J, with 10 bases between the two ends. The CDR3 runs 14 residues. Germline V gene lookup returns CDR1 LGHNA and CDR2 YSLEER. In DNA form, the CDR3 reads TGCGCCAGCAGCCAAGAGGGCAGGGGATATGGCTACACCTTC. Its protein product is CASSQEGRGYGYTF.

The rearrangement links TRBV6-5 to TRBJ1-2, with D possibly TRBD1 on 5 matching bases. The CDR3 extends over 16 amino acids. Deletions cut 0 bases from V and 9 bases from J, with 20 bases between. Germline values: CDR1 MNHEY, CDR2 SVGAGI. The chain's CDR3 is CASSYSKGLAKSRYTF. Here the CDR3 DNA reads TGTGCCAGCAGTTACTCGAAGGGACTGGCTAAGAGTCGCTACACCTTC.

The CDR3 spells CASSVGGRTGIDHEQYF. CDR3 nucleotides: TGTGCCAGCAGCGTCGGGGGTCGGACAGGGATCGACCACGAGCAGTACTTC. The V call is TRBV7-8, the J call TRBJ2-7; 8 bases are a match to TRBD1. After removal of 5 bases from V and 5 bases from J, the junction contained 17 bases not matched to a gene. Germline V gene sequence: CDR1 SGHVS, CDR2 FQNEAQ. CDR3 length equals 17 residues.

The chain uses TRBV7-9 and TRBJ2-1; D might be TRBD2 (5 bases). Trimming left V 2 bases short and J 8 bases short, with 10 bases between. The germline V gene has CDR1 SEHNR and CDR2 FQNEAQ (reference sequence). CDR3 length: 13 residues. The CDR3 DNA reads as TGTGCCAGCAGCTTACGAGGGAACGATGAGCAGTTCTTC. Translated: CASSLRGNDEQFF.

The chain employs TRBV29-1 and TRBJ2-1; 7 bases map to TRBD2. Germline trimming cut 4 bases from V and 6 bases from J; bases unmatched to any gene: 9. CDR1 is SQVTM, CDR2 ANQGSEA, per germline. CDR3 length equals 14 residues. CDR3 sequence (DNA): TGCAGCGTTGCCCTAACGGGGGGAATCAATGAGCAGTTCTTC. This codes for CSVALTGGINEQFF.

The V and J genes are TRBV30 and TRBJ1-2; 7 bases fit TRBD1. V shed 2 bases, J shed 8 bases, and the junction held 8 bases outside the gene matches. CDR3 length: 13 amino acids. CDR1 is GTSNPN, CDR2 SVGIG, per germline (reference sequence). The CDR3 loop reads CAWSQRGLGGYTF. The CDR3, as DNA: TGTGCCTGGAGTCAAAGGGGGCTAGGAGGCTACACCTTC.

V gene TRBV5-6 combines with J gene TRBJ2-3; D is undetermined. V lost 0 bases, J lost 3 bases, and 2 bases lay in between. CDR1 and CDR2 from the germline V gene are SGHDT and YYEEEE. The CDR3 is 12 residues long. CDR3 DNA: TGTGCCAGCAGCTTGGCAACAGATACGCAGTATTTT. Its translation is CASSLATDTQYF.

This chain uses TRBV9 with TRBJ2-7; D remains ambiguous. The CDR3 covers 12 residues. V was clipped by 4 bases and J by 0 bases, with 5 bases between them. Germline CDR1 and CDR2: SGDLS and YYNGEE. CDR3 amino acids: CASSPSSYEQYV. The DNA for the CDR3 is TGTGCCAGCAGCCCTAGCTCCTACGAGCAGTACGTC.

The V call is TRBV5-4, the J call TRBJ2-1; 9 bases match TRBD2. The CDR3 length is 17 residues. From germline, CDR1 is SGHNT and CDR2 YYREEE (reference sequence). V gave up 2 bases and J gave up 6 bases; unmatched junction bases: 12. CDR3 sequence (DNA): TGTGCCAGCAGCTTCTCAAGACTAGCGGCAACCTTCAATGAGCAGTTCTTC. This sequence encodes CASSFSRLAATFNEQFF.

V gene TRBV7-9 combines with J gene TRBJ1-2, with D perhaps matching TRBD1 (6 bases). V gave up 3 bases and J gave up 4 bases, with 24 bases separating them. Germline loops: CDR1 SEHNR, CDR2 FQNEAQ (reference sequence). The CDR3 runs to 18 residues. The DNA for the CDR3 is TGTGCCAGCAGCTTTAATTCGGTGTGGGACACCCTCTCCTATGGCTACACCTTC. It encodes CASSFNSVWDTLSYGYTF.

The gene calls are TRBV7-6 and TRBJ2-1, with 7 bases lining up with TRBD2. J lost 0 bases, V lost 0 bases, and 5 bases had no gene match. The CDR3 spans 17 residues. The germline gives CDR1 SGHVS, CDR2 FNYEAQ. The chain's CDR3 is CASSLAPGLPSYNEQFF. The CDR3 nucleotides read TGTGCCAGCAGCTTAGCCCCGGGACTACCCTCCTACAATGAGCAGTTCTTC.

The rearrangement uses TRBV10-3 and TRBJ1-2; D may be TRBD1 (5 bases). Germline CDR1 and CDR2: ENHRY and SYGVKD. The CDR3 totals 13 residues. V shed 10 bases and J shed 8 bases, with 20 bases lying between them. This CDR3 is CATRRGFLSGYTF. The CDR3 coding sequence is TGTGCCACCAGAAGGGGTTTTCTCTCAGGCTACACCTTC.